These 16 T cell receptor beta chains were sequenced from one sample in a study of cytomegalovirus exposure and HLA in healthy donors (dated by TCRdb to the late 2010s). The library relied on the immunoSEQ multiplex PCR assay. In TCRdb, the immuneACCESS table is reduced to in-frame sequences with V and J assigned. These tables do not hold every clone; where another copy was compared, an unresolved V gene accounts for under half, and the others remain unexplained. Counted in this sample were 180,000 or so clones; around nine tenths of them appeared once. The ten largest clones represent 2.7% of the sample. Sequences were obtained from PBMCs. The receptors come from a man aged 18 to 30 in good health and CMV-seropositive.

The V and J genes are TRBV4-2 and TRBJ2-7, with 8 positions matching TRBD2. Germline CDR1 LGHNA, CDR2 YNFKEQ. The V gene end was trimmed by 0 bases and the J gene end by 2 bases; junction bases not matched to a gene: 6. This CDR3 has 16 residues. The CDR3 protein is CASSQDRSGRAYEQYF. CDR3 sequence (DNA): TGTGCCAGCAGCCAAGATAGGAGCGGGAGAGCCTACGAGCAGTACTTC.

The chain links TRBV5-1 to TRBJ1-1, with TRBD1 as a possible D gene (5 bases). Trimming took off 10 bases at V and 5 bases at J, with 39 bases between the two ends. Per the germline V gene, CDR1 is SGHRS and CDR2 is YFSETQ. This CDR3 is 20 amino acids long. The CDR3, as DNA: TGCGCCCCCCAGGTGATGCTTGGAGCGTTTTGTAAGGGGCACGGGACTGAAGCTTTCTTT. Its translation is CAPQVMLGAFCKGHGTEAFF.

The rearrangement joins TRBV19 to TRBJ2-3; a possible D gene is TRBD1 (5 bases). V was cut by 4 bases and J by 0 bases, with 11 bases left in between. The CDR3 runs 15 residues. From germline, CDR1 is LNHDA and CDR2 SQIVND (reference sequence). This CDR3 reads CASSRSGLSTDTQYF. The CDR3 bases are TGTGCCAGTAGTAGGTCAGGGCTGAGCACAGATACGCAGTATTTT.

The rearrangement links TRBV27 to TRBJ1-4; 9 nucleotides match TRBD1. Trimming cost V 8 bases and J 0 bases; bases outside gene matches: 16. The CDR3 is made up of 19 amino acids. From germline, CDR1 is MNHEY and CDR2 SMNVEV (reference sequence). For the CDR3, the DNA is TGTGCCAGCGCAAACAGGGGGCTAAGTTTTTTTGCAACTAATGAAAAACTGTTTTTT. Protein: CASANRGLSFFATNEKLFF.

The genes are TRBV11-2 and TRBJ2-1; D perhaps matches TRBD2 (5 bases). This CDR3 spans 14 amino acids. The germline V and J ends were trimmed by 1 base and 8 bases, with 12 bases remaining between them. Looked up from germline, CDR1 is SGHAT and CDR2 is FQNNGV. CDR3 residues: CASSLGLFGDEQFF. The CDR3 nucleotides read TGTGCCAGCAGCTTAGGACTATTTGGGGATGAGCAGTTCTTC.

The rearrangement uses TRBV11-1 and TRBJ2-7, with D tentatively TRBD2 (5 bases). The length of the CDR3 is 14 residues. The germline V gene encodes CDR1 SGHAT and CDR2 FQDESV (reference sequence). V lost 1 base and J 3 bases, leaving 10 bases between the germline ends. The CDR3, as DNA: TGTGCCAGCAGCTTAGAGGTAGGGAGCTACGAGCAGTACTTC. Translating it yields CASSLEVGSYEQYF.

In its sample, this clone was seen a few times. The V call is TRBV9, the J call TRBJ1-3; tentatively, D is TRBD1 (6 bases). Trimming took off 0 bases at V and 0 bases at J, with 13 bases between the two ends. The CDR3 loop spans 17 amino acids. CDR1 SGDLS and CDR2 YYNGEE come from the germline V gene. The CDR3 here is CASSVEGGVISGNTIYF. The CDR3 bases are TGTGCCAGCAGCGTAGAGGGGGGGGTAATCTCTGGAAACACCATATATTTT.

V gene TRBV6-5 combines with J gene TRBJ1-1; tentatively, D is TRBD1 (5 bases). V lost 8 bases, J lost 0 bases, and 10 bases lay in between. The CDR3 totals 13 residues. Germline CDR1 reads MNHEY; CDR2 reads SVGAGI. The CDR3, as DNA: TGTGCCAGCGGGGGACTGATGAACACTGAAGCTTTCTTT. Translated: CASGGLMNTEAFF.

V gene TRBV18 combines with J gene TRBJ1-2, with D hard to call. The CDR3 spans 12 residues. Trimming pared 4 bases from V and 4 bases from J, leaving 7 bases between. Germline-derived CDR1 and CDR2 are KGHSH and LQKENI. CDR3 protein: CASSRYFYGYTF. The CDR3 DNA follows: TGTGCCAGCTCACGGTACTTCTATGGCTACACCTTC.

The DNA for the CDR3 is TGCGCCAGCAGCCCCCATTTTCCTCCGGGAAGCTACGAGCAGTACTTC. Its protein is CASSPHFPPGSYEQYF. The rearrangement links TRBV4-1 to TRBJ2-7; D is possibly TRBD2 (5 bases). This CDR3 region has 16 residues. The V gene's germline CDR1 is MGHRA and CDR2 YSYEKL. Between the trimmed V and J ends, which lost 4 bases and 3 bases, there was a span of 19 bases.

This clone was counted once. The chain recombines TRBV2 with TRBJ2-7; unclear D gene. Germline V gene lookup returns CDR1 SNHLY and CDR2 FYNNEI. Trimming shortened V by 4 bases and J by 0 bases, and 10 bases separated the two germline ends. This CDR3 has 14 amino acids. The chain's CDR3 is CASSAEMSSYEQYF. The CDR3, as DNA: TGTGCCAGCAGTGCTGAAATGAGCTCCTACGAGCAGTACTTC.

The chain employs TRBV2 and TRBJ1-5, with D hard to call. The CDR3 has 14 residues. Between the trimmed V and J ends, which lost 8 bases and 0 bases, there was a span of 11 bases. The germline V gene has CDR1 SNHLY and CDR2 FYNNEI. The CDR3 region has the DNA TGTGCCAGCTCGCGGAGTCATAGCAATCAGCCCCAGCATTTT. Translation: CASSRSHSNQPQHF.

V gene TRBV27 combines with J gene TRBJ2-2; a possible D gene is TRBD2 (6 bases). Germline V gene lookup returns CDR1 MNHEY and CDR2 SMNVEV (reference sequence). The V gene lost 3 bases and the J gene lost 3 bases, with 11 bases spanning the gap. The CDR3 is made up of 15 amino acids. CDR3 residues: CASSFGGTHTGELFF. Here the CDR3 DNA reads TGTGCCAGCAGTTTCGGAGGGACCCACACCGGGGAGCTGTTTTTT.

The V call is TRBV7-3, the J call TRBJ2-2, with unresolved D. Trimming left V 5 bases short and J 1 base short, with 8 bases between. Germline V gene sequence: CDR1 SGHTA, CDR2 FQGTGA. The CDR3 is 14 residues long. The CDR3 protein is CASSALGNTGELFF. CDR3 nucleotide sequence: TGTGCCAGCAGCGCCCTAGGGAACACCGGGGAGCTGTTTTTT.

The chain employs TRBV27 and TRBJ2-7, with D perhaps TRBD2 (6 bases). CDR1 and CDR2 (germline): MNHEY, SMNVEV (reference sequence). Trimming left V 6 bases short and J 6 bases short, with 18 bases between. The CDR3 is 14 residues long. CDR3 sequence reads: CASSLGQGGAEQYF. The CDR3 nucleotides read TGTGCCAGCAGCCTAGGGCAGGGAGGCGCCGAGCAGTACTTC.

The rearrangement uses TRBV10-3 and TRBJ1-2; D is undetermined. V gave up 4 bases and J gave up 4 bases, with 13 bases separating them. This CDR3 has 14 amino acids. Germline V CDR1 and CDR2: ENHRY, SYGVKD. CDR3 in amino acids: CAISGGQTRYGYTF. The CDR3 nucleotides are TGTGCCATCAGTGGAGGGCAGACACGCTATGGCTACACCTTC.